This is a list of T cell receptor beta chains from one sample in a study of blood T cell repertoires in COVID-19. Profiled with immunoSEQ multiplex PCR; TCRdb holds only in-frame clones, not every one. Of about 80,000 clones in the sample, around 89% were seen once. Sequencing was performed on peripheral blood. These receptor sequences come from a woman aged 80 or over with acute or convalescent COVID-19. Both conserved end residues are part of each CDR3. Fields, in order: CDR3 protein, CDR3 DNA, D gene, J gene, clone size, V gene. The D gene is left open where the match is weak. For some rows the clone size is stated as once, few or many, or as a class when expanded; others skip it.

CDR3aa: CASSQQGQETQYF
CDR3nt: TGCGCCAGCAGCCAGCAGGGGCAAGAGACCCAGTACTTC
d_gene: .
j_gene: TRBJ2-5
abundance: .
v_gene: TRBV4-1

CDR3aa: CASSEIGGGPLDEQYF
CDR3nt: TGTGCCAGTAGCGAGATTGGCGGGGGTCCCCTAGACGAGCAGTACTTC
d_gene: TRBD2
j_gene: TRBJ2-7
abundance: .
v_gene: TRBV19

CDR3aa: CASRWGGGREQYF
CDR3nt: TGTGCCAGCAGGTGGGGCGGGGGGAGAGAGCAGTACTTC
d_gene: TRBD2
j_gene: TRBJ2-7
abundance: .
v_gene: TRBV28

CDR3aa: CASSLSGFSGANVLTF
CDR3nt: TGTGCCAGCAGTTTATCCGGGTTCTCTGGGGCCAACGTCCTGACTTTC
d_gene: .
j_gene: TRBJ2-6
abundance: .
v_gene: TRBV6-5

CDR3aa: CASSGGTGDSPLHF
CDR3nt: TGTGCCAGCAGCGGGGGGACAGGGGATTCACCCCTCCACTTT
d_gene: TRBD1
j_gene: TRBJ1-6
abundance: .
v_gene: TRBV5-5

CDR3aa: CASSLLQGSHEQYF
CDR3nt: TGTGCCAGCAGTTTACTACAGGGCTCCCACGAGCAGTACTTC
d_gene: .
j_gene: TRBJ2-7
abundance: once
v_gene: TRBV27

CDR3aa: CAIGGQYTEAFF
CDR3nt: TGTGCCATCGGGGGACAATACACTGAAGCTTTCTTT
d_gene: .
j_gene: TRBJ1-1
abundance: .
v_gene: TRBV10-3

CDR3aa: CASSIHGESGYTF
CDR3nt: TGTGCCAGTAGTATTCACGGAGAGTCTGGCTACACCTTC
d_gene: .
j_gene: TRBJ1-2
abundance: .
v_gene: TRBV19

CDR3aa: CASSHFSGSSDTQYF
CDR3nt: TGTGCCAGCAGCCACTTTAGCGGGAGTTCAGATACGCAGTATTTT
d_gene: TRBD2
j_gene: TRBJ2-3
abundance: .
v_gene: TRBV3-1/TRBV3-2

CDR3aa: CASSLWLNEKLFF
CDR3nt: TGTGCCAGCAGTTTGTGGCTTAATGAAAAACTGTTTTTT
d_gene: .
j_gene: TRBJ1-4
abundance: .
v_gene: TRBV12-3/TRBV12-4

CDR3aa: CSVEEQGEKLFF
CDR3nt: TGCAGCGTTGAAGAACAGGGTGAAAAACTGTTTTTT
d_gene: .
j_gene: TRBJ1-4
abundance: .
v_gene: TRBV29-1

CDR3aa: CASRISGGAFYLDTQYF
CDR3nt: TGCGCCAGCAGAATTAGCGGGGGGGCCTTCTATTTGGATACGCAGTATTTT
d_gene: TRBD2
j_gene: TRBJ2-3
abundance: .
v_gene: TRBV5-1

CDR3aa: CASSIGGLLSMSQFF
CDR3nt: TGTGCCAGTAGTATAGGAGGACTCTTATCAATGTCGCAGTTCTTC
d_gene: .
j_gene: TRBJ2-1
abundance: .
v_gene: TRBV19

CDR3aa: CASSVVGTGVHEQYF
CDR3nt: TGTGCCAGCAGCGTAGTAGGGACAGGGGTGCACGAGCAGTACTTC
d_gene: TRBD1
j_gene: TRBJ2-7
abundance: .
v_gene: TRBV9

CDR3aa: CAISESTTSGRDEQFF
CDR3nt: TGTGCCATCAGTGAGTCGACCACTAGCGGGAGGGATGAGCAGTTCTTC
d_gene: TRBD2
j_gene: TRBJ2-1
abundance: .
v_gene: TRBV10-3

CDR3aa: CSFRPSGNEKLFF
CDR3nt: TGCAGCTTCAGGCCCTCAGGGAATGAAAAACTGTTTTTT
d_gene: .
j_gene: TRBJ1-4
abundance: .
v_gene: TRBV29-1

CDR3aa: CASSVDQARGQETQYF
CDR3nt: TGTGCCAGCAGCGTAGACCAGGCCAGGGGGCAAGAGACCCAGTACTTC
d_gene: TRBD1
j_gene: TRBJ2-5
abundance: .
v_gene: TRBV9

CDR3aa: CASRPPWTGGNQPQHF
CDR3nt: TGTGCCAGTAGGCCCCCTTGGACAGGGGGGAACCAGCCCCAGCATTTT
d_gene: TRBD1
j_gene: TRBJ1-5
abundance: .
v_gene: TRBV19

CDR3aa: CASSLPDRVGQETQYF
CDR3nt: TGTGCCAGCAGCTTGCCGGACAGGGTGGGGCAAGAGACCCAGTACTTC
d_gene: TRBD1
j_gene: TRBJ2-5
abundance: .
v_gene: TRBV5-6

CDR3aa: CASSGGSARRGGELFF
CDR3nt: TGTGCCAGCAGCGGCGGGAGCGCCAGGCGGGGCGGGGAGCTGTTTTTT
d_gene: TRBD2
j_gene: TRBJ2-2
abundance: few
v_gene: TRBV3-1/TRBV3-2

CDR3aa: CAISPSRPADTQYF
CDR3nt: TGTGCCATCAGTCCCTCCCGTCCCGCGGATACGCAGTATTTT
d_gene: .
j_gene: TRBJ2-3
abundance: .
v_gene: TRBV10-3

CDR3aa: CASSIDLSYGYTF
CDR3nt: TGTGCCAGTAGTATAGATCTCAGCTATGGCTACACCTTC
d_gene: .
j_gene: TRBJ1-2
abundance: .
v_gene: TRBV19

CDR3aa: CASSVMTDYGYTF
CDR3nt: TGCGCCAGCAGCGTAATGACTGACTATGGCTACACCTTC
d_gene: .
j_gene: TRBJ1-2
abundance: .
v_gene: TRBV5-1

CDR3aa: CASNGRQEEYEQYF
CDR3nt: TGCGCCAGCAATGGACGACAGGAAGAATACGAGCAGTACTTC
d_gene: .
j_gene: TRBJ2-7
abundance: .
v_gene: TRBV10-1

CDR3aa: CASNSFRDEQFF
CDR3nt: TGTGCCAGCAATAGCTTTCGGGATGAGCAGTTCTTC
d_gene: .
j_gene: TRBJ2-1
abundance: .
v_gene: TRBV25-1

CDR3aa: CASSPRPGQGGTEAFF
CDR3nt: TGTGCCAGCAGCCCACGGCCCGGACAGGGAGGGACTGAAGCTTTCTTT
d_gene: TRBD1
j_gene: TRBJ1-1
abundance: .
v_gene: TRBV3-1/TRBV3-2

CDR3aa: CASSLGLGRSYGYTF
CDR3nt: TGTGCCAGCAGCTTGGGATTGGGGCGCTCTTATGGCTACACCTTC
d_gene: .
j_gene: TRBJ1-2
abundance: .
v_gene: TRBV5-6

CDR3aa: CAWTNTGVTEAFF
CDR3nt: TGTGCCTGGACCAACACAGGGGTCACTGAAGCTTTCTTT
d_gene: TRBD1
j_gene: TRBJ1-1
abundance: .
v_gene: TRBV30

CDR3aa: CASSLEVQNEKLFF
CDR3nt: TGTGCCAGCAGCTTAGAAGTACAGAATGAAAAACTGTTTTTT
d_gene: .
j_gene: TRBJ1-4
abundance: .
v_gene: TRBV7-9

CDR3aa: CASTTQFNYGYTF
CDR3nt: TGTGCCAGCACCACCCAGTTTAACTATGGCTACACCTTC
d_gene: .
j_gene: TRBJ1-2
abundance: .
v_gene: TRBV6-5

CDR3aa: CASSHPGLAGGSNEQFF
CDR3nt: TGTGCCAGTAGCCATCCGGGACTAGCGGGAGGTAGCAATGAGCAGTTCTTC
d_gene: TRBD2
j_gene: TRBJ2-1
abundance: .
v_gene: TRBV19

CDR3aa: CASSAGQGEGEQYF
CDR3nt: TGTGCCAGCAGCGCAGGACAGGGGGAAGGGGAGCAGTACTTC
d_gene: TRBD1
j_gene: TRBJ2-7
abundance: .
v_gene: TRBV7-2

CDR3aa: CASSFRQGLNYGYTF
CDR3nt: TGTGCCAGCAGCTTCCGACAGGGGTTAAACTATGGCTACACCTTC
d_gene: TRBD1
j_gene: TRBJ1-2
abundance: .
v_gene: TRBV3-1/TRBV3-2

CDR3aa: CASSLVRTSGRISYNEQFF
CDR3nt: TGCGCCAGCAGCTTGGTTCGGACTAGCGGGAGGATCTCCTACAATGAGCAGTTCTTC
d_gene: TRBD2
j_gene: TRBJ2-1
abundance: few
v_gene: TRBV5-1

CDR3aa: CASSFRNNSPLHF
CDR3nt: TGTGCCAGCAGTTTTCGTAATAATTCACCCCTCCACTTT
d_gene: .
j_gene: TRBJ1-6
abundance: few
v_gene: TRBV27